This TCR beta chain was captured in a study of T cell changes during pregnancy in multiple sclerosis (dated by TCRdb to the late 2010s). With regard to the full study: The study looked at changes in the T cell repertoire across pregnancy in women with multiple sclerosis.

The library was generated by the immunoSEQ multiplex PCR assay. This is the immuneACCESS table as TCRdb keeps it, with only in-frame sequences that have V and J called. A part of the clones is gone; compared with another copy, unresolved V genes explain less than half, and the rest is unexplained. The sample contains about 130,000 clones, roughly 95% of them found a single time. The ten top clones hold 0.44% of the sample. The CDR3, from cysteine to phenylalanine, totals 14 residues. The DNA shown is the 42-base CDR3, in frame from base 1. Note on this clone: The clone's antigen remains unknown. No much larger clone exists at a distance of one base, and base qualities are not known.

The input for sequencing was peripheral blood, taken after pregnancy. The chain couples TRBV21-1 to TRBJ2-7; TRBD1 is taken as the D call from the table, unchecked against the DNA. TRBV21-1 is listed as a pseudogene. The receptor's source is a female donor with multiple sclerosis, enrolled in a pregnancy study. DNA sequence: TGTGCCAGCTCCCCACCAGGGTACTCCTACGAGCAGTACTTC. Its translation reads: CASSPPGYSYEQYF.